This entry concerns a single TCR beta chain. The antigen is not known. The sample belongs to a study of CD8+CD57+ T cells in acquired aplastic anemia. Whole-study context: DNA per sorted CD4+ or CD8+ sample ranged about 0.17 to 27.4 ug, averaging roughly 3.2 ug. General observations from the study: Sharing between patients and controls was observed for roughly 30 CD8+ CDR3 sequences.

For sequencing, patients were chosen who had shown expansion of CD8+CD57+ cells by flow cytometry. Prior therapy had not been administered to any patient at the time of blood sampling. Germline V gene sequence: CDR1 LNHDA, CDR2 SQIVND (reference sequence). V lost 6 bases and J lost 0; bases outside the gene matches: 2. CDR3 size: 13 residues. The template used for profiling TCR beta VDJ and CDR3 was genomic DNA. From the reads, TCRdb called clonotypes with MiXCR, one entry per CDR3 protein. Among 150,000 to 200,000 distinct CDR3 sequences listed, about 45% were seen once. The V gene is TRBV19, the J gene TRBJ2-7; 7 bases agree with TRBD2. The TCR sequence derives from a human donor with aplastic anemia. Sequences were obtained from sorted CD4+, CD8+, or CD8+CD57+ T cells (not recorded which) from PBMCs. The chain's CDR3 is CASRRGSSYEQYF. Here the CDR3 DNA reads TGTGCCAGTAGACGCGGGAGCTCCTACGAGCAGTACTTC.